What follows describes a single TCR beta chain. This clone showed up just once. The antigen this receptor binds is unknown. No qualities accompany the bases; no much larger clone lies one base away. TCR CDR3 regions were amplified from genomic DNA by multiplex PCR using the deep immunoSEQ assay. Extracted genomic DNA from each cell subset was spread evenly across all wells of several immunoSEQ 96-well plates, with each plate serving as a replicate. Each replicate PCR for sorted subsets received about 210 ng genomic DNA, equal to about 30,000 T cell genomes. The purified libraries were quantified using a Qubit 3.0 fluorometer, sized with a Bioanalyzer 2100, and then quantified again using the KAPA Library Quantification kit. Every immunoSEQ 96-well plate was sequenced on a separate single-read 150-cycle Illumina NextSeq 550 flow cell. As for how the authors treated the data: Because the immunoSEQ output included only junctional sequences and no quality scores, the filtering could not be the same as the filtering used for full-length reads. Sequences were annotated with PyIR, a Python wrapper for IgBLAST v1.9, and V/J genes and CDR3 were assigned using IMGT germline references. Reads with weak V/J assignments (E-value above 1e-6), missing CDR3, stop codons, out-of-frame junctions, or ambiguous translated residues were removed. A V3J clonotype was defined by an identical inferred V gene, J gene, and CDR3 amino acid sequence. Percentage overlap between repertoires was computed as shared unique clonotypes divided by the size of the smaller repertoire. RTK rarefaction, the Chao1 estimator, and Recon v2.1 estimates of unobserved clonotypes were used to assess repertoire richness. Generation probabilities were computed with OLGA for all TCRbeta clonotypes obtained by the gDNA method from four donors. TCRdb holds this immuneACCESS table with in-frame rearrangements only. Some clones are missing; in checked studies, unresolved V genes explain under half, and the rest has no known cause. D and trimming come from the DNA, and the V and J calls and clone size come from that table. The sample table lists 850,000 to 1,100,000 clones, roughly 80% of them with a count of one. The top ten constitute 0.85% to 1% of the sample.

According to the germline V gene, CDR1 reads SNHLY and CDR2 reads FYNNEI. Trimmed from V: 4 bases; trimmed from J: 5 bases; junction bases lacking a gene match: 3. From the cysteine through the phenylalanine, the CDR3 covers 14 amino acids. Only CDR3 DNA is held: 42 bases, read in frame from base 1. This sample was included in a study of shared clonotypes between healthy human individuals (dated by TCRdb to about 2020). Looking at the study overall: The cohort included a few men and a couple of women between 18 and 49 years of age. Different laboratories and diverse techniques were used to prepare libraries and sequence TCR repertoires, to increase sequencing depth and limit assay-specific biases. Per donor, three plates each were used for CD4 naive and CD4 memory, two for CD8 naive, and one for CD8 memory. Leukapheresis yielded between about 0.85 and 10 billion PBMCs per donor. The study deeply sequenced blood TCR repertoires of about five healthy adults to estimate repertoire size and the extent of clonotype sharing between individuals.

Study-level results and caveats: Across four donors, about 5% of naive CD4, 3% to 3.5% of naive CD8, under 2.5% of memory CD4, and approximately 0.42% of memory CD8 clonotypes were shared. Compared with non-shared clonotypes, the clonotypes found in all four sorted-subset donors had higher generation probabilities. Sampling was limited to blood, and TCR repertoires in tissue likely differ from TCR repertoires in blood. Larger estimated clonotype richness was generally found for naive subsets than for memory subsets. Rarefaction of sorted-subset datasets indicated incomplete sequencing despite the large sequencing depth. Pairwise subsampling indicated that sequencing depth was expected to affect the degree of clonotype sharing among donors. Because the study included a small number of donors, the genetic and exposure-history diversity represented was limited.

The donors were healthy, HIV-negative adults with no recently reported acute infections or vaccinations. Every donor was a Caucasian adult living in Nashville, Tennessee, USA. CD4+ T cells were enriched through magnetic negative selection, after which naive cells were positively selected on CD45RA and the remaining negative fraction served as the memory subset. Blood was collected by leukapheresis, and PBMCs were isolated by Ficoll-Histopaque density gradient centrifugation and then cryopreserved in liquid nitrogen vapor phase. Analytical flow cytometry was used to check the purity and quantity of each magnetically sorted T cell population. Genomic DNA was isolated from each sorted fraction and quantified by UV absorbance on a Nanodrop 2000c.

The rearrangement joined TRBV2 to TRBJ1-3, with 9 bases in between that match TRBD1. This TCR derives from a man between 18 and 29 years old in good health. Some clones in this sample may be carry-over from other donors' samples. The sample consisted of memory CD4+ T cells from PBMCs. The cell subset or site tag for this specimen amounts to: CD45RA-negative fraction. The DNA sequence follows: TGTGCCAGCAGTGGCGGGACAGGGAGAAACACCATATATTTT. It translates as CASSGGTGRNTIYF.